Listed below are T cell receptor beta chains from one sample, sequenced in a study of T cells in Graves' hyperthyroidism and ophthalmopathy. Each CDR3 protein gets one entry after TCRdb re-called the multiplex PCR reads with MiXCR. The sample holds around 700,000 distinct CDR3 sequences; 18% are singletons and the top ten take 16%. Specimen: blood. These receptors were obtained from a woman in her 50s with Graves' hyperthyroidism that later progressed to Graves' ophthalmopathy. Each CDR3 is given without its conserved first and last residue. Clone size appears in some rows only: once, few, many, or a class for an expanded clone.

clone_size j_call v_call cdr3_length cdr3_aa
few TRBJ2-7 TRBV30 10 AWSVHTREQY
many TRBJ2-2 TRBV11-3 12 ASSSRGGTGELF
few TRBJ2-2 TRBV9 14 ASSTTGQFYTGELF
few TRBJ2-2 TRBV30 11 AWRGLITGELF
many TRBJ2-5 TRBV20-1 13 SARDREKGEETQY
NA TRBJ2-7 TRBV20-1 13 SAYLPGQRRYEQY
few TRBJ2-2 TRBV12-3/TRBV12-4 15 ASSLRAQHANTGELF
few TRBJ1-5 TRBV19 16 ASSIDLWEGRGNQPQH
many TRBJ1-1 TRBV7-3 14 ASSLTGGILATEAF
NA TRBJ1-5 TRBV6-2/TRBV6-3 11 ASRTSLNQPQH
few TRBJ2-7 TRBV9 15 ASSVEGQGVFSYEQY
NA TRBJ2-3 TRBV20-1 12 SASDRKGTDTQY
many TRBJ2-2 TRBV7-3 15 ASSFRRTGFNTGELF
few TRBJ1-3 TRBV7-9 12 ASRASVAGNTIY
many TRBJ2-7 TRBV5-6 13 ASSRSGTGLIEQY
many TRBJ1-1 TRBV7-8 13 ASSLDSLEFGEAF
many TRBJ1-4 TRBV7-2 12 ASHPWGAGEKLF
few TRBJ2-2 TRBV20-1 12 SATGEHQGGELF
NA TRBJ1-5 TRBV6-2/TRBV6-3 11 ASSHFADQPQH
many TRBJ2-1 TRBV11-2 15 ASSKRRQGTPYNEQF
few TRBJ1-2 TRBV20-1 12 SANPPLEADGYT
few TRBJ1-1 TRBV6-5 13 ASSYSLLRNTEAF
many TRBJ1-1 TRBV5-1 15 ASSTLTGGVTDTEAF
NA TRBJ2-1 TRBV7-2 12 ASSLSLEYNEQF
many TRBJ2-3 TRBV3-1 14 ASSQYGDRSTDTQY
NA TRBJ1-2 TRBV5-1 13 ASSLGGTSSYGYT
NA TRBJ2-6 TRBV6-1 13 ASSDLGAGANVLT
NA TRBJ2-7 TRBV20-1 14 SATGSGTTLSYEQY
many TRBJ1-2 TRBV6-2/TRBV6-3 12 ASSQVAGDRGYT
NA TRBJ1-4 TRBV6-1 11 ASSGGSLEKLF
few TRBJ1-5 TRBV19 14 ASIGQGAVRNQPQH
many TRBJ2-2 TRBV27 17 ASSLDAGLAGANTGELF
few TRBJ2-7 TRBV6-2/TRBV6-3 12 ATEGTFSSYEQY
NA TRBJ1-3 TRBV6-5 15 ASSFQGQGAYGNTIY
many TRBJ1-3 TRBV18 12 ASRQGEGGNTIY
many TRBJ1-6 TRBV12-3/TRBV12-4 14 ASSRTRWTYNSPLH
NA TRBJ1-5 TRBV19 13 ASASGTGGNQPQH
many TRBJ1-2 TRBV5-4 12 ASSRQGPGEGYT